This T cell receptor beta chain derives from a study of T-cell reconstitution after alpha-beta-depleted transplantation in children. General observations from the study: Expanded graft clones, several hundred of them, were reportedly the source of alpha-beta T cells about two months after transplant. Surviving recipient T cells and thymic progenitors underlay high day-60 TCRbeta diversity in some patients. The main origin of T-cell counts and diversity one year after transplant was newly produced T cells.

Germline loops: CDR1 SQVTM, CDR2 ANQGSEA. The CDR3 is made up of 16 amino acids. Unmatched junction bases numbered 3, after V lost 0 bases and J lost 1 base. The TCRbeta library incorporated unique molecular identifiers. MiXCR, applied by TCRdb to the PCR reads, yields one record per CDR3 protein. The sample yields just over 7,500 distinct CDR3 sequences, 10% to 15% seen once. By share of the sample, this clonotype is medium-sized. Antigen: not known. Sequencing was performed on PBMCs, mostly from graft donor cells, taken 60 days after TCRalphabeta/CD19-depleted stem cell transplant. V gene TRBV29-1 combines with J gene TRBJ2-5; 12 bases agree with TRBD2. The source of this sequence is a patient aged 2 to 10 who had a stem cell transplant for inherited bone marrow failure, so the T cells may come from the graft donor. The CDR3 nucleotides read TGCAGCGTTGAAGATGGACTAGCGGGAATCCAAGAGACCCAGTACTTC. It is translated as CSVEDGLAGIQETQYF.